These T cell receptor beta chains were read from a single sample in a study of persistence of HIV-infected CD4 T cells. The protocol was immunoSEQ multiplex PCR, while the TCRdb copy is restricted to in-frame clones and leaves out a portion. The data show more than 45,000 clones, about 80% seen once. The antigens these receptors bind are not known. Sequences were derived from CD4+ T cells sorted from PBMCs after roughly 18-hour stimulation, sampled from a patient who received antiretroviral therapy. Every receptor here comes from an adult man with HIV who was CMV-seropositive. CDR3s include the opening cysteine and the closing phenylalanine or tryptophan. The D gene is left open where the match is weak. Size is stated for part of the rows, as once, few or many counts, or as a class when the clone is expanded.

abundance	v_gene	j_gene	d_gene	CDR3aa	CDR3nt
once	TRBV5-1	TRBJ1-1	TRBD1	CASSLRQGKNTEAFF	TGCGCCAGCAGCCTAAGACAGGGGAAGAACACTGAAGCTTTCTTT
NA	TRBV30	TRBJ1-6	NA	CAWRTPGVSPLHF	TGTGCCTGGAGGACTCCGGGGGTTTCACCCCTCCACTTT
NA	TRBV6-5	TRBJ1-1	NA	CASSLSGNTEAFF	TGTGCCAGCAGTCTCAGCGGGAACACTGAAGCTTTCTTT
once	TRBV5-1	TRBJ2-7	NA	CASSSQGYEQYF	TGCGCCAGCAGCTCACAGGGTTACGAGCAGTACTTC
few	TRBV6-5	TRBJ1-5	NA	CASSPWQSGSAQHF	TGTGCCAGCAGTCCGTGGCAGTCAGGGTCGGCCCAGCATTTT
NA	TRBV7-8	TRBJ1-2	NA	CASSLDKVARGYTF	TGTGCCAGCAGCTTAGACAAGGTCGCCCGGGGCTACACCTTC
NA	TRBV12-3/TRBV12-4	TRBJ1-1	NA	CASSFRRGTEAFF	TGTGCCAGCAGTTTTCGGCGGGGGACTGAAGCTTTCTTT
few	TRBV9	TRBJ1-3	NA	CASSVVPGASGNTIYF	TGTGCCAGCAGCGTAGTACCAGGCGCCTCTGGAAACACCATATATTTT
NA	TRBV19	TRBJ2-1	NA	CASSIGGTRYNEQFF	TGTGCCAGTAGTATAGGAGGGACTCGCTACAATGAGCAGTTCTTC
few	TRBV5-1	TRBJ2-5	NA	CASSLEAVRETQYF	TGCGCCAGCAGCTTGGAAGCGGTCCGGGAGACCCAGTACTTC
NA	TRBV7-8	TRBJ1-4	TRBD1	CASSLGQLNEKLFF	TGTGCCAGCAGCTTGGGACAGCTCAATGAAAAACTGTTTTTT
NA	TRBV6-6	TRBJ2-7	NA	CASSPDSLYEQYF	TGTGCCAGCAGCCCGGACAGTCTCTACGAGCAGTACTTC
NA	TRBV2	TRBJ2-1	NA	CASRRDGGYNEQFF	TGTGCCAGCAGGCGGGACGGAGGATACAATGAGCAGTTCTTC
NA	TRBV19	TRBJ1-2	NA	CASSSEAGDRYGYTF	TGTGCCAGTAGTAGCGAGGCAGGGGATAGGTATGGCTACACCTTC
NA	TRBV3-1/TRBV3-2	TRBJ2-7	NA	CASSQDRNRDHEQYF	TGTGCCAGCAGCCAAGACAGAAACAGGGACCACGAGCAGTACTTC
NA	TRBV15	TRBJ1-4	NA	CATSRGGDEKLFF	TGTGCCACCAGCCGAGGGGGAGATGAAAAACTGTTTTTT
NA	TRBV5-6	TRBJ1-1	TRBD1	CASSLRRQGAYEAFF	TGTGCCAGCAGCTTGAGACGGCAGGGGGCCTATGAAGCTTTCTTT
NA	TRBV7-2	TRBJ2-7	NA	CASSLARTSTSYEQYF	TGTGCCAGCAGCTTAGCGCGGACTTCTACCTCCTACGAGCAGTACTTC
NA	TRBV12-3/TRBV12-4	TRBJ1-1	NA	CASSLQLTKAFF	TGTGCCAGCAGTTTACAACTGACAAAAGCTTTCTTT
NA	TRBV5-1	TRBJ2-5	NA	CASSLVGEAFGTQYF	TGCGCCAGCAGCTTGGTAGGGGAGGCCTTTGGGACCCAGTACTTC
NA	TRBV30	TRBJ1-2	NA	CAWGLPTGGYTF	TGTGCCTGGGGCCTCCCCACCGGGGGCTACACCTTC
NA	TRBV19	TRBJ1-2	NA	CASSTTGGYGYTF	TGTGCCAGTAGTACGACTGGGGGCTATGGCTACACCTTC
few	TRBV3-1/TRBV3-2	TRBJ2-2	NA	CASSPSFGELFF	TGTGCCAGCAGCCCGTCTTTCGGGGAGCTGTTTTTT
NA	TRBV2	TRBJ2-2	NA	CASSEGRGTGELFF	TGTGCCAGCAGTGAAGGCAGGGGCACCGGGGAGCTGTTTTTT
NA	TRBV19	TRBJ2-2	TRBD2	CASSIDRGANTGELFF	TGTGCCAGTAGTATAGATCGGGGGGCGAACACCGGGGAGCTGTTTTTT
NA	TRBV7-6	TRBJ2-3	NA	CASSPRFRGGGGTDTQYF	TGTGCCAGCAGCCCCCGGTTCAGAGGGGGGGGAGGCACAGATACGCAGTATTTT
NA	TRBV5-5	TRBJ1-2	NA	CASSHGTLYGYTF	TGTGCCAGCAGCCACGGGACCCTCTATGGCTACACCTTC
few	TRBV11-1	TRBJ1-1	NA	CASRFTGNGEAFF	TGTGCCAGCAGGTTTACAGGGAACGGTGAAGCTTTCTTT
once	TRBV29-1	TRBJ1-6	NA	CSAENRNSPLHF	TGCAGCGCAGAAAACAGGAATTCACCCCTCCACTTT
NA	TRBV6-5	TRBJ1-5	NA	CASSWTGNQPQHF	TGTGCCAGCAGTTGGACAGGCAATCAGCCCCAGCATTTT
few	TRBV7-9	TRBJ2-1	TRBD2	CASSLAGGPNEQFF	TGTGCCAGCAGCTTAGCGGGAGGGCCCAATGAGCAGTTCTTC
few	TRBV4-3	TRBJ1-5	NA	CASSQNGGKGQPQHF	TGCGCCAGCAGCCAAAATGGCGGGAAGGGTCAGCCCCAGCATTTT
NA	TRBV18	TRBJ2-1	TRBD2	CASSPPGLAGGTYNEQFF	TGTGCCAGCTCACCACCGGGACTAGCGGGTGGAACCTACAATGAGCAGTTCTTC
few	TRBV6-2/TRBV6-3	TRBJ2-1	NA	CASSYSPPQGIYNEQFF	TGTGCCAGCAGTTACTCACCCCCCCAGGGAATATACAATGAGCAGTTCTTC
NA	TRBV18	TRBJ1-1	NA	CASSLDMNTEAFF	TGTGCCAGCTCACTGGACATGAACACTGAAGCTTTCTTT
NA	TRBV29-1	TRBJ2-1	NA	CSAGESYNEQFF	TGCAGCGCTGGGGAGAGCTACAATGAGCAGTTCTTC
NA	TRBV6-5	TRBJ2-7	NA	CASRARTVAYEQYF	TGTGCCAGCAGGGCTCGGACAGTTGCTTATGAGCAGTACTTC
NA	TRBV14	TRBJ2-5	TRBD1	CASSPWDRAETQYF	TGTGCCAGCAGCCCGTGGGACAGGGCGGAGACCCAGTACTTC
NA	TRBV10-3	TRBJ2-5	TRBD2	CAISGRLAPAQETQYF	TGTGCCATCAGTGGAAGACTAGCACCTGCTCAAGAGACCCAGTACTTC
NA	TRBV27	TRBJ1-6	TRBD1	CASSPRDRAVSPLHF	TGTGCCAGCAGTCCCCGGGACAGGGCAGTGTCACCCCTCCACTTT
NA	TRBV6-2/TRBV6-3	TRBJ2-7	TRBD1	CASSNRGQGVNEQYF	TGTGCCAGCAGTAACCGGGGACAGGGGGTAAACGAGCAGTACTTC
NA	TRBV19	TRBJ1-5	TRBD1	CASSTLGTDGQPQHF	TGTGCCAGTAGTACCCTCGGGACAGACGGTCAGCCCCAGCATTTT
NA	TRBV10-1	TRBJ2-7	NA	CASRFYEQYF	TGCGCCAGCAGATTTTACGAGCAGTACTTC
NA	TRBV6-5	TRBJ1-5	TRBD1	CASSADRAAQPQHF	TGTGCCAGCAGCGCCGACAGGGCGGCTCAGCCCCAGCATTTT
NA	TRBV9	TRBJ1-1	NA	CASSRGGLGEAFF	TGTGCCAGCAGCAGGGGGGGCTTGGGTGAAGCTTTCTTT
NA	TRBV18	TRBJ2-5	TRBD1	CASSPQTGKQETQYF	TGTGCCAGCTCACCACAGACAGGGAAGCAAGAGACCCAGTACTTC
NA	TRBV5-5	TRBJ2-5	NA	CASSLFPGGGETQYF	TGTGCCAGCAGCTTGTTTCCAGGGGGAGGAGAGACCCAGTACTTC
NA	TRBV9	TRBJ1-1	NA	CASSTRSGTEAFF	TGTGCCAGCAGCACCCGAAGTGGGACTGAAGCTTTCTTT
NA	TRBV19	TRBJ1-2	TRBD1	CASSMRRDSGYGYTF	TGTGCCAGTAGTATGAGGCGGGACAGCGGCTATGGCTACACCTTC
NA	TRBV30	TRBJ2-7	NA	CAWSMGGGRYEQYF	TGTGCCTGGAGCATGGGGGGGGGCAGATACGAGCAGTACTTC
NA	TRBV28	TRBJ2-7	NA	CASSTEGPSSYEQYF	TGTGCCAGCTCCACTGAGGGACCTTCCTCCTACGAGCAGTACTTC
once	TRBV11-2	TRBJ2-7	NA	CASSLDPDPHYEQYF	TGTGCCAGCAGCTTAGATCCGGACCCCCACTACGAGCAGTACTTC
NA	TRBV7-8	TRBJ1-5	NA	CASSSTGQPLNQPQHF	TGTGCCAGCAGCTCAACCGGACAGCCCCTAAATCAGCCCCAGCATTTT
NA	TRBV6-2/TRBV6-3	TRBJ1-2	TRBD1	CASSQTGFNYGYTF	TGTGCCAGCAGTCAGACAGGGTTTAACTATGGCTACACCTTC
NA	TRBV19	TRBJ2-3	TRBD2	CASSIELADTQYF	TGTGCCAGTAGTATCGAACTAGCGGATACGCAGTATTTT